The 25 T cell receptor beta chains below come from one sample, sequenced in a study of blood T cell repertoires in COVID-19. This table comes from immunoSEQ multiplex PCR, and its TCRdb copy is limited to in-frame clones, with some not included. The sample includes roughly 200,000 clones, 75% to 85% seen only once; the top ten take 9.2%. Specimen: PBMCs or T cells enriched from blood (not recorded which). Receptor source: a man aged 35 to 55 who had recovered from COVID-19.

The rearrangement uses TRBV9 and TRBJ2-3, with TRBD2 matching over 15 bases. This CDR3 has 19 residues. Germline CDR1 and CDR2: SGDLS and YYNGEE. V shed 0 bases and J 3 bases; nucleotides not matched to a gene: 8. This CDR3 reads CASSVDLRGTSGRTDTQYF. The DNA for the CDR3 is TGTGCCAGCAGCGTAGATTTAAGGGGGACTAGCGGGAGGACAGATACGCAGTATTTT.

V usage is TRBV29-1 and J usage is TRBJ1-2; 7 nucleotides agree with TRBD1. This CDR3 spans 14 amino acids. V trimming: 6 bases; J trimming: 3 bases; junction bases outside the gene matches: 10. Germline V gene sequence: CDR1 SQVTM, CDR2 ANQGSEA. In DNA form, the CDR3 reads TGCAGCGTGCCGACAGGGTCCTGGGACTATGGCTACACCTTC. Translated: CSVPTGSWDYGYTF.

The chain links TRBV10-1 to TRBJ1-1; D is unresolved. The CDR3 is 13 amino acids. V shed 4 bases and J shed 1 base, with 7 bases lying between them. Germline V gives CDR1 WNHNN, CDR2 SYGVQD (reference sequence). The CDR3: CASSGPRNTEAFF. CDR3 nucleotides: TGCGCCAGCAGTGGCCCGAGGAACACTGAAGCTTTCTTT.

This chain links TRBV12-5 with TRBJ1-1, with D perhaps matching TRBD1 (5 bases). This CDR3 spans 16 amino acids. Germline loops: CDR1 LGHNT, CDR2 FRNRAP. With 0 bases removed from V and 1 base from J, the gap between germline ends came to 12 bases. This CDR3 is CASGLVLGGQNTEAFF. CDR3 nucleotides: TGTGCTAGTGGTTTGGTACTGGGGGGTCAGAACACTGAAGCTTTCTTT.

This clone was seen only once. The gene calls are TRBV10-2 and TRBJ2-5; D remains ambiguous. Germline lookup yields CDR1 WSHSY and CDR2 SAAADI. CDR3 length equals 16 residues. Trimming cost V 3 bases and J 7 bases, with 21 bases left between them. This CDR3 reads CASSDILGLGSGTQYF. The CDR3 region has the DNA TGCGCCAGCAGTGATATTTTAGGCCTGGGCTCCGGGACCCAGTACTTC.

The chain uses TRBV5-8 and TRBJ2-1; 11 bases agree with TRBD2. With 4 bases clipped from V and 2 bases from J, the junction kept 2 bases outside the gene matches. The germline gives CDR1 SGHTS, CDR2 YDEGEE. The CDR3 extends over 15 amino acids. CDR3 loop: CASSGTSGTYNEQFF. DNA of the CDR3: TGTGCCAGCAGCGGGACTAGCGGAACCTACAATGAGCAGTTCTTC. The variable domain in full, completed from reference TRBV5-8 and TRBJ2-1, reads EAGVTQSPTHLIKTRGQQATLRCSPISGHTSVYWYQQALGLGLQFLLWYDEGEERNRGNFPPRFSGRQFPNYSSELNVNALELEDSALYLCASSGTSGTYNEQFFGPGTRLTVL.

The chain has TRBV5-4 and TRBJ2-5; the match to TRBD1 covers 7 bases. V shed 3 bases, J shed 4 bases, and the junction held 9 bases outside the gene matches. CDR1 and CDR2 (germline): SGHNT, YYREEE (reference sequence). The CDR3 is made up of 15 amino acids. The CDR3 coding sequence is TGTGCCAGCAGCTCCCTTGGACAGGATGGAGAGACCCAGTACTTC. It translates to CASSSLGQDGETQYF. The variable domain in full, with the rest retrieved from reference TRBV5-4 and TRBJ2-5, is ETGVTQSPTHLIKTRGQQVTLRCSSQSGHNTVSWYQQALGQGPQFIFQYYREEENGRGNFPPRFSGLQFPNYSSELNVNALELDDSALYLCASSSLGQDGETQYFGPGTRLLVL.

This chain's CDR3 is CASRGGYEQYF. In DNA, the CDR3 is TGTGCCAGCAGAGGGGGCTACGAGCAGTACTTC. The chain carries TRBV7-2 and TRBJ2-7; maybe TRBD1 (6 bases). V was trimmed by 6 bases and J by 3 bases, leaving 6 bases between them. Per germline, CDR1 SGHTA and CDR2 FQGNSA. The CDR3 loop spans 11 amino acids. Supplemented by reference TRBV7-2 and TRBJ2-7, the full variable domain reads GAGVSQSPSNKVTEKGKDVELRCDPISGHTALYWYRQSLGQGLEFLIYFQGNSAPDKSGLPSDRFSAERTGGSVSTLTIQRTQQEDSAVYLCASRGGYEQYFGPGTRLTVT.

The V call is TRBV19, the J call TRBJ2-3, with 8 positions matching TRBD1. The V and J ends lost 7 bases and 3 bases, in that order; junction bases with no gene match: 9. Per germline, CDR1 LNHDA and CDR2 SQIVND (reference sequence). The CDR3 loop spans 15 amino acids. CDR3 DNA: TGTGCCAGTACCAGGGGGCTAGGAGGTACAGATACGCAGTATTTT. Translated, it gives CASTRGLGGTDTQYF.

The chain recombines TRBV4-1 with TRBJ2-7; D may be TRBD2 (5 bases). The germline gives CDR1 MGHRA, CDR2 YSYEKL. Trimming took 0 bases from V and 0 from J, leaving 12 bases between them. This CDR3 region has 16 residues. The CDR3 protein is CASSQEVPGSSYEQYF. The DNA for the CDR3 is TGCGCCAGCAGCCAAGAAGTACCTGGGAGCTCCTACGAGCAGTACTTC.

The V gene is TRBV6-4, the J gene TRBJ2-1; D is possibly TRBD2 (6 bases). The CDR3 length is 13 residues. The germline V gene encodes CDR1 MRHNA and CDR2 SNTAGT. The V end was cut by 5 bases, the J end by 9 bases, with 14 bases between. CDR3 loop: CASSRSSESEQFF. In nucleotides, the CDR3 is TGTGCCAGCAGTCGTTCTAGCGAGAGTGAGCAGTTCTTC.

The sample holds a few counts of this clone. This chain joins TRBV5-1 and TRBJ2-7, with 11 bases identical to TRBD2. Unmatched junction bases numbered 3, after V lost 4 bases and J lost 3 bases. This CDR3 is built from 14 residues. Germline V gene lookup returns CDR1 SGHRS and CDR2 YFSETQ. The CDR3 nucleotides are TGCGCCAGCAGCCCGGGGACTAGCGGCTACGAGCAGTACTTC. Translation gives CASSPGTSGYEQYF.

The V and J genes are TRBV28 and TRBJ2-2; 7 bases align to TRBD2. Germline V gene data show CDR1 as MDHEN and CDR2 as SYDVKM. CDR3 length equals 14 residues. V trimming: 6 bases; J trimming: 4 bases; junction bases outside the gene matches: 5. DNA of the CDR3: TGTGCCAGCAGGCGAGCGGGGCCCACCGGGGAGCTGTTTTTT. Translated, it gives CASRRAGPTGELFF.

The CDR3 protein is CAISESAGRNGQPQHF. The CDR3 DNA is TGTGCCATCAGTGAGTCCGCGGGGCGGAACGGTCAGCCCCAGCATTTT. This sequence joins TRBV10-3 and TRBJ1-5, with a possible D match to TRBD1 (5 bases). This CDR3 is built from 16 residues. CDR1 is ENHRY and CDR2 is SYGVKD in the germline V gene. The V and J ends lost 0 bases and 6 bases respectively, with 15 bases between them.

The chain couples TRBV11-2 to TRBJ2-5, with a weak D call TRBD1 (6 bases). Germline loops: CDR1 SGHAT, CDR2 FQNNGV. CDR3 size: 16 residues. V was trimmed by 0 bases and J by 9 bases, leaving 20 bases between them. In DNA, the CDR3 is TGTGCCAGCAGCTTAGAACCGCAGGGGAAAGTAGGGCCCCAGTACTTC. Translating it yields CASSLEPQGKVGPQYF.

The CDR3 DNA sequence: TGTGCCAGTATGCAACGGGGGAGAAACCAAGAGACCCAGTACTTC. Translating it yields CASMQRGRNQETQYF. The chain has TRBV19 and TRBJ2-5; a possible D gene is TRBD2 (6 bases). Trimming cost V 7 bases and J 0 bases, with 15 bases left between them. The germline V gene encodes CDR1 LNHDA and CDR2 SQIVND (reference sequence). The CDR3 has 15 residues.

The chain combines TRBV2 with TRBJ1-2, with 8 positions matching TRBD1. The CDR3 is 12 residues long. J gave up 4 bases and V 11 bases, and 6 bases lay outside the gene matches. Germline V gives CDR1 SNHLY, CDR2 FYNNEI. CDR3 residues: CAGRDRRYGYTF. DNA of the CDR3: TGTGCCGGCCGGGACAGGCGCTATGGCTACACCTTC.

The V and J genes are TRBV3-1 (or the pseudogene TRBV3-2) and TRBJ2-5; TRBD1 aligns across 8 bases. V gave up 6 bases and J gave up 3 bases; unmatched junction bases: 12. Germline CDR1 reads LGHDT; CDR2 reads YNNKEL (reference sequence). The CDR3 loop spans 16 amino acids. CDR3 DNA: TGTGCCAGCAGGGCCGGGACAGGTATCCCCAAAGAGACCCAGTACTTC. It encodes CASRAGTGIPKETQYF.

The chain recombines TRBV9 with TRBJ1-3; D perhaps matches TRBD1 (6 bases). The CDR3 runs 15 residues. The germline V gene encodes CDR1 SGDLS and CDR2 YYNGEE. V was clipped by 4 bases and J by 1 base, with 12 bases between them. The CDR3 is CASSIDGQSGNTIYF. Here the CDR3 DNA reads TGTGCCAGCAGCATCGACGGACAGTCTGGAAACACCATATATTTT.

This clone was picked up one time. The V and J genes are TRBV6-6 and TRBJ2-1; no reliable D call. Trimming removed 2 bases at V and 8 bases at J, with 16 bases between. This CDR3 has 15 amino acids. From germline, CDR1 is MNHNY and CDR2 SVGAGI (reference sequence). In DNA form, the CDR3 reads TGTGCCAGCAGTTACATAGGCTCGGGTGGAGATGAGCAGTTCTTC. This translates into CASSYIGSGGDEQFF.

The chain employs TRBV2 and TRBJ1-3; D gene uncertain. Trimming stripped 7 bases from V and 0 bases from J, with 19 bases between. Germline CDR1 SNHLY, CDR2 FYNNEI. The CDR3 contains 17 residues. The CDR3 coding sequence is TGTGCCAGCAAATTTCAGGCTTTACCCGGCTCTGGAAACACCATATATTTT. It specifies CASKFQALPGSGNTIYF.

CDR3 protein: CASRPGISNQPQHF. The CDR3 coding sequence is TGTGCCAGCAGACCAGGCATTAGCAATCAGCCCCAGCATTTT. The chain recombines TRBV7-8 with TRBJ1-5; D is uncertain. CDR3 length equals 14 residues. V lost 6 bases and J 0 bases, leaving 9 bases between the germline ends. Germline CDR1 is SGHVS and CDR2 is FQNEAQ. Combining the CDR3 with reference TRBV7-8 and TRBJ1-5 gives the whole variable domain GAGVSQSPRYKVAKRGQDVALRCDPISGHVSLFWYQQALGQGPEFLTYFQNEAQLDKSGLPSDRFFAERPEGSVSTLKIQRTQQEDSAVYLCASRPGISNQPQHFGDGTRLSIL.

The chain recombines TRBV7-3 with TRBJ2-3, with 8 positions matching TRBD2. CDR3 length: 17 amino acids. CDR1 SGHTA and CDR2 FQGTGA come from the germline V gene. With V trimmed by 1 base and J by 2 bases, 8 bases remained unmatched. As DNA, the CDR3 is TGTGCCAGCAGCTTAAGGCCGCGGGGGGTCCCCACAGATACGCAGTATTTT. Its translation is CASSLRPRGVPTDTQYF.

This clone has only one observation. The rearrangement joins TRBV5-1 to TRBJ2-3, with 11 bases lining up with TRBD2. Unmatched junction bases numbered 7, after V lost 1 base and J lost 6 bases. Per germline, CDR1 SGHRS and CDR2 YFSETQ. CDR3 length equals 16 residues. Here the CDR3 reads CASSLQASGGKDTQYF. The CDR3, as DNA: TGCGCCAGCAGCTTGCAGGCTAGCGGGGGGAAGGATACGCAGTATTTT. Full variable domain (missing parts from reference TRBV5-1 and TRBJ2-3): KAGVTQTPRYLIKTRGQQVTLSCSPISGHRSVSWYQQTPGQGLQFLFEYFSETQRNKGNFPGRFSGRQFSNSRSEMNVSTLELGDSALYLCASSLQASGGKDTQYFGPGTRLTVL.

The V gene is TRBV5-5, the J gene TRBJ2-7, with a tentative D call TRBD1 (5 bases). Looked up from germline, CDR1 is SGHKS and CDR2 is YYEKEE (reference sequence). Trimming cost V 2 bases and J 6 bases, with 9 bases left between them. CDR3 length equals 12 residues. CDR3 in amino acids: CASSFRTSEQYF. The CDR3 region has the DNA TGTGCCAGCAGCTTCAGGACATCCGAGCAGTACTTC.